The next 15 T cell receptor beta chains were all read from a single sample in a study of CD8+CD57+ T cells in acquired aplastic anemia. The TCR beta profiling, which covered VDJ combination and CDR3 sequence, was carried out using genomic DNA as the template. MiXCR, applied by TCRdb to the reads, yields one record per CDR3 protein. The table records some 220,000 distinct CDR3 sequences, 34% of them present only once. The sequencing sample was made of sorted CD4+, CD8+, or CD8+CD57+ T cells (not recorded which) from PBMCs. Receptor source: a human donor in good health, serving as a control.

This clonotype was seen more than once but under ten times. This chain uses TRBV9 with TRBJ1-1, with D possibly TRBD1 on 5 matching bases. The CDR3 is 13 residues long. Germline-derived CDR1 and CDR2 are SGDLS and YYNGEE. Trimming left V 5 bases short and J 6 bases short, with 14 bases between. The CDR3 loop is CASSPSGGAEAFF. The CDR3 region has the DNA TGTGCCAGCAGTCCCTCGGGGGGGGCTGAAGCTTTCTTT.

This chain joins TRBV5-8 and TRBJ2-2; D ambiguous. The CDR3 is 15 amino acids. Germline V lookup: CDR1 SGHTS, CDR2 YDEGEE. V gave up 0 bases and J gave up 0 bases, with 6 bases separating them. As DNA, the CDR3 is TGTGCCAGCAGCTTGGGTGCAACGAACACCGGGGAGCTGTTTTTT. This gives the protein CASSLGATNTGELFF.

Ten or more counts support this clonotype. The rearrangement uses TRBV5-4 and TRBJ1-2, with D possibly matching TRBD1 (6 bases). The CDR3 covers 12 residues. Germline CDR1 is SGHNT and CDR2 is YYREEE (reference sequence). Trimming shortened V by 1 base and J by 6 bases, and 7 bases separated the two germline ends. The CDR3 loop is CASSLTGNGYTF. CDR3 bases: TGTGCCAGCAGCTTGACAGGGAATGGCTACACCTTC. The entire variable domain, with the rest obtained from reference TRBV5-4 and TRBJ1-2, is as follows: ETGVTQSPTHLIKTRGQQVTLRCSSQSGHNTVSWYQQALGQGPQFIFQYYREEENGRGNFPPRFSGLQFPNYSSELNVNALELDDSALYLCASSLTGNGYTFGSGTRLTVV.

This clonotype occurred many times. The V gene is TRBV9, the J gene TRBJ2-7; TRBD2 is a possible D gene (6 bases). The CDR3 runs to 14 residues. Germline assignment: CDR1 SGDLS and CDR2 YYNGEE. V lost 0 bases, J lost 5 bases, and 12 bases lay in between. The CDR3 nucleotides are TGTGCCAGCAGCGTAGATTTCGGGAGCCACGAGCAGTACTTC. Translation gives CASSVDFGSHEQYF.

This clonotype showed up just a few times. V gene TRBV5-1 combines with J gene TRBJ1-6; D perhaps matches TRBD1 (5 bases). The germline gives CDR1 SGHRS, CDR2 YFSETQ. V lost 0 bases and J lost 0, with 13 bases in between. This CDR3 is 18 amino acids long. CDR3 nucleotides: TGCGCCAGCAGCTTGGAGTCGGGGCAAAGCTCCTATAATTCACCCCTCCACTTT. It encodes CASSLESGQSSYNSPLHF.

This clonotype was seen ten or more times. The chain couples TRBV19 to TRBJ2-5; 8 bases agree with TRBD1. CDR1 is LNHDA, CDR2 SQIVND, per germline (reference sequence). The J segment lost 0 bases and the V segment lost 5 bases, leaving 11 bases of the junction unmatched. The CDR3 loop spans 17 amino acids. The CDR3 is CASSVGDRYPNQETQYF. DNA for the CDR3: TGTGCCAGTAGTGTGGGGGACAGGTACCCCAACCAAGAGACCCAGTACTTC.

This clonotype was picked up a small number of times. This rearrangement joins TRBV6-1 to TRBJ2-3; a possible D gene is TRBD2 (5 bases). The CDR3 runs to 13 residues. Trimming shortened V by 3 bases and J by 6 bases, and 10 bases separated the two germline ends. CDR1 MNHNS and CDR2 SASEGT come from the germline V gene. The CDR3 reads CASSDPWRDTQYF. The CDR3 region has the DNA TGTGCCAGCAGTGATCCGTGGAGGGATACGCAGTATTTT.

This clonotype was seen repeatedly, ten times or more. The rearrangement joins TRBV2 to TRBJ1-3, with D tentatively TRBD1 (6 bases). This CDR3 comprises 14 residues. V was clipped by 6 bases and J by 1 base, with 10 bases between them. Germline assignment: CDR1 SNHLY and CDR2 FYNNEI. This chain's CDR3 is CASSAGASGNTIYF. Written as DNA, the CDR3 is TGTGCCAGCAGCGCGGGGGCATCTGGAAACACCATATATTTT.

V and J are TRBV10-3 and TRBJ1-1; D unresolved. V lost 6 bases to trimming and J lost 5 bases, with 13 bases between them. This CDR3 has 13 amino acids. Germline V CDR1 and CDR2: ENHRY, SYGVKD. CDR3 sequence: CAISPRDGTEAFF. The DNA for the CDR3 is TGTGCCATCAGCCCACGGGATGGGACTGAAGCTTTCTTT.

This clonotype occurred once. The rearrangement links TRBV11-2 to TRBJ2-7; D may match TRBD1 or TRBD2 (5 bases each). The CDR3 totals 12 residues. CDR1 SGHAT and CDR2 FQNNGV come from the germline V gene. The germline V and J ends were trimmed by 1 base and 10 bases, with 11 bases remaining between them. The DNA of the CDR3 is TGTGCCAGCAGCTTAGTCGGGGCTAATCAGTACTTC. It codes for CASSLVGANQYF.

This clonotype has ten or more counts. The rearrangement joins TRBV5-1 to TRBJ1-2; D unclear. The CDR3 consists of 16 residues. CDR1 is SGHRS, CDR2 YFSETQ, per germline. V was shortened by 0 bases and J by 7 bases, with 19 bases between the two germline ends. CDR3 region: CASSLATGAVPSGYTF. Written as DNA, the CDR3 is TGCGCCAGCAGCTTGGCCACGGGAGCCGTCCCCTCTGGCTACACCTTC.

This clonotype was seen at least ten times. CDR3 bases: TGTGCCAGCAGCTTGGATAGCGGATACACAGATACGCAGTATTTT. This gives the protein CASSLDSGYTDTQYF. The chain links TRBV5-5 to TRBJ2-3; possible D gene TRBD2, 6 bases. V dropped 0 bases and J dropped 2 bases, with 10 bases sitting between them. The germline gives CDR1 SGHKS, CDR2 YYEKEE (reference sequence). CDR3 length equals 15 residues.

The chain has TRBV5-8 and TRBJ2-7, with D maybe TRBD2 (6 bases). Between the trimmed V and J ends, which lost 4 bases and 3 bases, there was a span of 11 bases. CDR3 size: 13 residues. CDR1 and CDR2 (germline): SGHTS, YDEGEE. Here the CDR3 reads CASSGLSYYEQYF. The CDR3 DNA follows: TGTGCCAGCAGCGGACTATCCTACTACGAGCAGTACTTC.

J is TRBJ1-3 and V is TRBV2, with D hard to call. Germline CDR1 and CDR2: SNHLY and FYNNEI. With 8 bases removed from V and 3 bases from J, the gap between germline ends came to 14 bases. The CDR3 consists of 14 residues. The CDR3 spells CASQPGSVGNTIYF. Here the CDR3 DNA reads TGTGCCAGCCAGCCGGGGTCTGTTGGAAACACCATATATTTT.

The CDR3 region is CAAQTGLNQPQHF. CDR3 nucleotides: TGTGCCGCCCAGACAGGGCTCAATCAGCCCCAGCATTTT. V and J are TRBV10-3 and TRBJ1-5; 7 bases match TRBD1. This CDR3 spans 13 amino acids. With V trimmed by 11 bases and J by 3 bases, 7 bases remained unmatched. Per the germline V gene, CDR1 is ENHRY and CDR2 is SYGVKD.